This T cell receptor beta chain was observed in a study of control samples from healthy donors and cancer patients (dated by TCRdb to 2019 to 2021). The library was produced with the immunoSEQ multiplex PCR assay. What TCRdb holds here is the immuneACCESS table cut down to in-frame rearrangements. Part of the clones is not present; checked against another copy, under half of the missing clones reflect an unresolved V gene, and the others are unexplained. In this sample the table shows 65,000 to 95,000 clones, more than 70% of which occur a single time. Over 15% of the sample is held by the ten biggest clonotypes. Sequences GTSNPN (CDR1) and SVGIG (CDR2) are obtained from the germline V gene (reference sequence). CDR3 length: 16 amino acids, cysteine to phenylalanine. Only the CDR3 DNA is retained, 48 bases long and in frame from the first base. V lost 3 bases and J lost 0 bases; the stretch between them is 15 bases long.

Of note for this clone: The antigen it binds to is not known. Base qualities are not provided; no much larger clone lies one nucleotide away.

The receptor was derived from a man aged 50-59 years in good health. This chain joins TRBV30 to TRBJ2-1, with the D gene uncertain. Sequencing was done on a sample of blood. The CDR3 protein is CAWSIALVISYNEQFF. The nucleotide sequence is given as TGTGCCTGGAGCATCGCCCTAGTGATCTCCTACAATGAGCAGTTCTTC.